The rows below give T cell receptor beta chains drawn from one sample of a study of T-cell reconstitution after alpha-beta-depleted transplantation in children. Each CDR3 protein gets one entry after TCRdb re-called the PCR reads with MiXCR. The sample lists 210,000 or so distinct CDR3 sequences; approximately 9% were seen once. The sequences come from PBMCs from the stem cell graft donor, collected from the stem cell graft. The source of these receptors is a human donor who donated a stem cell graft to a child with acute lymphoblastic leukemia. Each CDR3 is given with its conserved first and last residue. A D gene is named only where the DNA matches it firmly. The size field is filled for only some rows; it gives once, few, many or a size class.

CDR3 DNA	CDR3 protein	J gene	D gene	V gene	clone size
TGCAGTGCTACGGGGGCGCAATCTCTGGTCCTTGGTACGCAGTATTTT	CSATGAQSLVLGTQYF	TRBJ2-3	.	TRBV20-1	.
TGTGCCAGCAGTTACCGGGGGATCGGCACTGAAGCTTTCTTT	CASSYRGIGTEAFF	TRBJ1-1	.	TRBV6-5	few
TGTGCCAGCAGTTCCGGGGCGCATAGCAATCAGCCCCAGCATTTT	CASSSGAHSNQPQHF	TRBJ1-5	.	TRBV6-5	.
TGTGCCAGCAGCCGGGTGGTGACTGCTCCCAGCACAGATACGCAGTATTTT	CASSRVVTAPSTDTQYF	TRBJ2-3	.	TRBV5-5	few
TGTGCCAGCAGTTTGGCAGGGGATGGAAACGAGCAGTACTTC	CASSLAGDGNEQYF	TRBJ2-7	.	TRBV12-3/TRBV12-4	few
TGCGCCAGCAGCCAGATACAGAATAGTTACACCGGGGAGCTGTTTTTT	CASSQIQNSYTGELFF	TRBJ2-2	.	TRBV4-1	.
TGTGCCAGCAGCCGCTTAGAGGGGAGAGCGGGGAAAGAGCAGTTCTTC	CASSRLEGRAGKEQFF	TRBJ2-1	TRBD2	TRBV3-1	few
TGTGCCAGCAGTATTGCGGGAGGTAGCAATCAGCCCCAGCATTTT	CASSIAGGSNQPQHF	TRBJ1-5	.	TRBV6-2/TRBV6-3	many
TGTGCCAGTAGTATAGGGGGGGGACGGATAATCTACGAGCAGTACTTC	CASSIGGGRIIYEQYF	TRBJ2-7	TRBD2	TRBV19	few
TGTGCCAGCAGTTCCCCTAGCGGGGGGTTATCTAGCACAGATACGCAGTATTTT	CASSSPSGGLSSTDTQYF	TRBJ2-3	TRBD2	TRBV25-1	many
TGTGCCGCAACCCTGAACAGGGTCTACGAGCAGTACTTC	CAATLNRVYEQYF	TRBJ2-7	.	TRBV10-3	.
TGTGCCAGCAGCTTAGAGTACTGGACAGGGCCTGGAAACACCATATATTTT	CASSLEYWTGPGNTIYF	TRBJ1-3	TRBD1	TRBV11-2	.
TGTGCCAGCAGCCAAGATATAGGGGGAGAGACCCAGTACTTC	CASSQDIGGETQYF	TRBJ2-5	.	TRBV4-2	few
TGTGCCAGCAGTTACCGGGACAGGGATGAAAAACTGTTTTTT	CASSYRDRDEKLFF	TRBJ1-4	TRBD1	TRBV12-3/TRBV12-4	many
TGTGCCACCAGCACCCTGTGGGAGACCCAGTACTTC	CATSTLWETQYF	TRBJ2-5	.	TRBV15	.
TGTGCCAGCAGCGCCGGGACAGTCAATCAGCCCCAGCATTTT	CASSAGTVNQPQHF	TRBJ1-5	TRBD1	TRBV7-9	.
TGTGCCAGCAGTTTGGACGGGACAACTGGCTATGGAAACACCATATATTTT	CASSLDGTTGYGNTIYF	TRBJ1-3	.	TRBV6-5	.
TGTGCCAGCAGTGAGGGGACAAGGCCGAACACTGAAGCTTTCTTT	CASSEGTRPNTEAFF	TRBJ1-1	.	TRBV6-1	.
TGTGCCAGCAGTCCCAGACAGGGGGCAAGGAATCAGCCCCAGCATTTT	CASSPRQGARNQPQHF	TRBJ1-5	TRBD1	TRBV6-2/TRBV6-3	.
TGTGCCAGCAGTTTAGCCGGGCGGGGGGGCAGAAGCACAGATACGCAGTATTTT	CASSLAGRGGRSTDTQYF	TRBJ2-3	TRBD2	TRBV12-3/TRBV12-4	.
TGCGCCAGCAGAGCTAGCGGGGGCGAGACCCAGTACTTC	CASRASGGETQYF	TRBJ2-5	TRBD2	TRBV5-1	.
TGTGCCAGCAGCCGAGGAAGGTTTGTGGTGGATACGCAGTATTTT	CASSRGRFVVDTQYF	TRBJ2-3	.	TRBV13	few
TGCAGTGCTAGAGCCGGGACCGTAGGCTACTTC	CSARAGTVGYF	TRBJ2-7	.	TRBV20-1	.
TGTGCCAGCAGCAAGGACAGCTCCTACGAGCAGTACTTC	CASSKDSSYEQYF	TRBJ2-7	.	TRBV12-3/TRBV12-4	many
TGTGCCAGTGGGTGGGACACAAAAACGAACACTGAAGCTTTCTTT	CASGWDTKTNTEAFF	TRBJ1-1	.	TRBV27	.
TGTGCCACCAGCAGAGGTCGTAGCACAGATACGCAGTATTTT	CATSRGRSTDTQYF	TRBJ2-3	.	TRBV15	few
TGTGCCAGCAGCTCAGGGACTAGCGGGTCATGGACCCAAGAGACCCAGTACTTC	CASSSGTSGSWTQETQYF	TRBJ2-5	TRBD2	TRBV11-2	many
TGTGCCAGCAGCTTAGGAGAACAAGAGACCCAGTACTTC	CASSLGEQETQYF	TRBJ2-5	.	TRBV7-6	.
TGTGCCTGGAGTGTGGCTCTGAACACTGAAGCTTTCTTT	CAWSVALNTEAFF	TRBJ1-1	.	TRBV30	.
TGTGCCAGCAGTTTAGGGCAAATAGCTTTCTTT	CASSLGQIAFF	TRBJ1-1	.	TRBV28	few
TGTGCCAGCAGCTTGTTTGCGGCGTCATTTGAAGAGACCCAGTACTTC	CASSLFAASFEETQYF	TRBJ2-5	.	TRBV5-6	many
TGTGCCAGCAGTCCCGGGACAGGGAATGAAAAACTGTTTTTT	CASSPGTGNEKLFF	TRBJ1-4	TRBD1	TRBV6-5	many
TGTGCCAGCAGCTCAGCCCTTTCCTACGAGCAGTACTTC	CASSSALSYEQYF	TRBJ2-7	.	TRBV7-2	.
TGTGCCAGCAGCCTCGCGCCGGGACAGGAGAATGAGCAGTTCTTC	CASSLAPGQENEQFF	TRBJ2-1	TRBD1	TRBV12-3/TRBV12-4	few
TGTGCCAGCAGCTTCACTTGGGGGGTCGTTACTGAGCAGTTCTTC	CASSFTWGVVTEQFF	TRBJ2-1	.	TRBV7-9	.
TGCAGTGCCCGAACCCCCCTGGGTTTCCGATTGCAGACTGAAGCTTTCTTT	CSARTPLGFRLQTEAFF	TRBJ1-1	.	TRBV20-1	.
TGCAGCGTTGCAAGGGACGCCAACACTGAAGCTTTCTTT	CSVARDANTEAFF	TRBJ1-1	.	TRBV29-1	few
TGTGCCAGCAGTTTAGGAGGGAGGGGTCAGCCCCAGCATTTT	CASSLGGRGQPQHF	TRBJ1-5	.	TRBV12-3/TRBV12-4	few
TGCAGTGTCCACTGGGGAGGAGAGACCCAGTACTTC	CSVHWGGETQYF	TRBJ2-5	.	TRBV20-1	.
TGTGCCAGCAGTTTCGAGAATTCTAACTATGGCTACACCTTC	CASSFENSNYGYTF	TRBJ1-2	.	TRBV12-3/TRBV12-4	few
TGTGCCAGCAGCTCTACCGGTAGCGGGGGGGACAATGAGCAGTTCTTC	CASSSTGSGGDNEQFF	TRBJ2-1	TRBD2	TRBV6-2/TRBV6-3	few
TGTGCCAGCAGCCAACTAAGCGGGGGGAGCCTGTATAATGAGCAGTTCTTC	CASSQLSGGSLYNEQFF	TRBJ2-1	TRBD2	TRBV3-1	.
TGTGCCAGCTCACCGCCGGGACAGCTTCGTGGCTACACCTTC	CASSPPGQLRGYTF	TRBJ1-2	TRBD1	TRBV18	.
TGCAGTGCCCCCCCCCCAGGGGAGGAGGGCTACACCTTC	CSAPPPGEEGYTF	TRBJ1-2	.	TRBV20-1	.
TGTGCCAGCAGATCTGGACAGGGAAAAGCTTTCTTT	CASRSGQGKAFF	TRBJ1-1	TRBD1	TRBV11-2	.
TGTGCCAGCAGCCGAGACGGCGGGGGGTTCTACGAGCAGTACTTC	CASSRDGGGFYEQYF	TRBJ2-7	TRBD2	TRBV7-2	.
TGTGCCAGCAGCACTGCGGCCAGGGGGAATGGCTACACCTTC	CASSTAARGNGYTF	TRBJ1-2	TRBD1	TRBV5-5	.
TGTGCCAGTAGTATGGGGCAGTCAGCAAGCTACACCTTC	CASSMGQSASYTF	TRBJ1-2	.	TRBV19	many
TGTGCCAGCAGCCCAAAGGGTGTAGGGACTGAAGCTTTCTTT	CASSPKGVGTEAFF	TRBJ1-1	.	TRBV7-9	many
TGTGCCAGCAGCTTAATCGGCAACTCCTACGAGCAGTACTTC	CASSLIGNSYEQYF	TRBJ2-7	.	TRBV7-8	.
TGTGCCAGCAGTTTCACGGGTCTTTCGTCGGATACGCAGTATTTT	CASSFTGLSSDTQYF	TRBJ2-3	.	TRBV27	many
TGCAGTGCTAGGGCAGGGGGGGTGAGCACCATATATTTT	CSARAGGVSTIYF	TRBJ1-3	TRBD1	TRBV20-1	many
TGCGCCAGCAGGACATCATACACCGGGGAGCTGTTTTTT	CASRTSYTGELFF	TRBJ2-2	.	TRBV5-1	few